The subject of this entry is one T cell receptor beta chain. What it recognizes is unknown. The sample is drawn from a study of T-cell memory formation after mild COVID-19. Findings of the study overall: CD4+ contracting clones were found mainly in CM and EM, and CD8+ ones in EMRA.

From the 5' RACE reads, TCRdb called clonotypes with MiXCR, one entry per CDR3 protein. The table lists under 650,000 distinct CDR3 sequences, roughly 18% of them singletons, with more than 10% in the top ten. This CDR3 is 15 amino acids long. CDR1 is PRHDT, CDR2 FYEKMQ, per germline (reference sequence). Germline trimming cut 5 bases from V and 2 bases from J; bases unmatched to any gene: 6. The TCR comes from an adult woman who had mild COVID-19 (a few samples of this study predate the infection). Cell type and time point are not known. The V call is TRBV13, the J call TRBJ1-5, with 7 positions matching TRBD1. The sequencing sample was made of PBMCs or a T cell subset sorted from them (not recorded which). CDR3 protein: CASSQGGLGNQPQHF. The CDR3 bases are TGTGCCAGCAGCCAGGGGGGTTTGGGCAATCAGCCCCAGCATTTT.